This TCR beta chain comes out of a study of blood T cell repertoires in COVID-19. About the study: Specimens from acute and convalescent COVID-19 originated in the United States, Italy and Spain.

Trimming pared 5 bases from V and 5 bases from J, leaving 12 bases between. The CDR3 spans 13 residues. In germline, CDR1 is SGHVS, CDR2 FNYEAQ. Authors' methods: Cell counts per sample came from amplifying reference gene primers. The repertoire was sequenced with immunoSEQ multiplex PCR; TCRdb's copy has only in-frame clones and lacks some. That table gives V, J and clone size, and the DNA gave D and trimming. This sample carries 63,000 or so clones, 89% of them seen once, and the ten largest clones take over 1.2%. The genes are TRBV7-6 and TRBJ1-2; D ambiguous. The sequence derives from a man aged 55 to 69 with acute or convalescent COVID-19. The sample taken for sequencing was peripheral blood. The CDR3 here is CASSQESLYGYTF. The CDR3 coding sequence is TGTGCCAGCAGCCAAGAGTCCTTATATGGCTACACCTTC. The complete variable domain, with remaining parts taken from reference TRBV7-6 and TRBJ1-2, reads GAGVSQSPRYKVTKRGQDVALRCDPISGHVSLYWYRQALGQGPEFLTYFNYEAQQDKSGLPNDRFSAERPEGSISTLTIQRTEQRDSAMYRCASSQESLYGYTFGSGTRLTVV.